Listed here are 6 T cell receptor beta chains from one sample, sequenced in a study of T cell responses to AZD1222 COVID-19 vaccine (dated by TCRdb to the early 2020s). Library creation used the immunoSEQ multiplex PCR assay. TCRdb limited this immuneACCESS table to in-frame rearrangements with V and J called. A share of clones is missing; checked studies link under half to unresolved V genes, and the rest is unexplained. The sample data list about 98,000 clones, and roughly 80% of these were observed just once. Approximately 15% of the sample rests with the top ten. Explained via the paper, the time point label denotes: baseline before first vaccination. The sequencing used peripheral blood, collected on day 0 of AZD1222 vaccination. The receptors were gathered from an adult in good health.

V is TRBV11-3 and J is TRBJ2-7; D ambiguous. Trimming shortened V by 2 bases and J by 6 bases, and 11 bases separated the two germline ends. The CDR3 is 13 residues long. CDR1 and CDR2 (germline): SGHNT, YENEEA. Here the CDR3 reads CASSLNRQLEQYV. For the CDR3, the DNA is TGTGCCAGCAGCTTAAACCGGCAGCTCGAGCAGTACGTC.

In this sample, this clone turned up once. V is TRBV5-6 and J is TRBJ1-2; the D is unclear. Trimming removed 5 bases at V and 4 bases at J, with 6 bases between. CDR3 length: 11 residues. Per germline, CDR1 SGHDT and CDR2 YYEEEE. CDR3 residues: CASSLTYGYTF. CDR3 coding DNA: TGTGCCAGCAGTTTAACCTATGGCTACACCTTC.

CDR3 sequence reads: CASSRAGVQPQHF. DNA for the CDR3: TGTGCCAGCAGTCGCGCCGGGGTGCAGCCCCAGCATTTT. This chain joins TRBV6-5 and TRBJ1-5, with D uncertain. V was cut by 5 bases and J by 7 bases, with 12 bases left in between. Germline-derived CDR1 and CDR2 are MNHEY and SVGAGI. This CDR3 is 13 amino acids long.

The rearrangement links TRBV24-1 to TRBJ2-5; 7 nucleotides match TRBD2. The CDR3 is 16 amino acids. The V and J ends lost 1 base and 3 bases, in that order; junction bases with no gene match: 7. Germline CDR1 KGHDR, CDR2 SFDVKD. The DNA of the CDR3 is TGTGCCACCAGTGATTTAGGACTAGATCTTAAAGAGACCCAGTACTTC. Translation: CATSDLGLDLKETQYF.

The rearrangement uses TRBV15 and TRBJ2-1; D is ambiguous. Trimming removed 8 bases from V and 3 bases from J, with 11 bases in between. Germline-derived CDR1 and CDR2 are LNHNV and YYDKDF (reference sequence). The CDR3 is 13 amino acids. CDR3 residues: CATGIDDYNEQFF. CDR3 DNA: TGTGCCACCGGGATCGATGACTACAATGAGCAGTTCTTC.

This clone was detected only once. V gene TRBV28 combines with J gene TRBJ2-1, with D tentatively TRBD2 (6 bases). V lost 3 bases, J lost 1 base, and 13 bases lay in between. The CDR3 spans 16 residues. Germline values: CDR1 MDHEN, CDR2 SYDVKM. CDR3 bases: TGTGCCAGCAGTTTCCTCGGGAGTGGGTCCTACAATGAGCAGTTCTTC. Translating gives CASSFLGSGSYNEQFF.